This is a list of T cell receptor beta chains from one sample in a study of OX40 agonist ivuxolimab in advanced cancers. Here immunoSEQ multiplex PCR was the method, and the copy in TCRdb shows in-frame clones only, minus some. The sample includes tens of thousands of clones, 88% seen only once; the top ten take under 0.75%. The sequences come from CD4+ or CD8+ T cells sorted from blood, collected in a trial of the OX40 agonist ivuxolimab. Receptors originate from an adult with an advanced solid tumor such as melanoma, head and neck, liver or kidney cancer. The CDR3 runs from the conserved cysteine through the conserved F or W. D genes are given only for firm matches. Clone size is not always given. Where it is, it says once, few, many or a class for expanded clones.

j_call cdr3_length clone_size d_call v_call cdr3_nt cdr3_aa
TRBJ2-5 15 . . TRBV5-1 TGCGCCAGCAGCTTGACGGCATTTTACCAAGAGACCCAGTACTTC CASSLTAFYQETQYF
TRBJ2-3 14 . . TRBV6-5 TGTGCCAGCAGTTACCTTGGACGGCGGGATACGCAGTATTTT CASSYLGRRDTQYF
TRBJ1-3 15 . . TRBV28 TGTGCCAGCCGCGACTCCGGGACAACTGGAAACACCATATATTTT CASRDSGTTGNTIYF
TRBJ2-7 16 . TRBD1 TRBV7-9 TGTGCCAGCAGCTTAGCGGGACAGGGTATTCCGCACGAGCAGTACTTC CASSLAGQGIPHEQYF
TRBJ2-2 14 . . TRBV9 TGTGCCAGCAGCGTAGACAATTGGCCCGGGGAGCTGTTTTTT CASSVDNWPGELFF
TRBJ1-1 15 . . TRBV28 TGTGCCAGCAGTTTAGGGGCAACAGGGTTCGCTGAAGCTTTCTTT CASSLGATGFAEAFF
TRBJ1-2 17 . TRBD1 TRBV5-6 TGTGCCAGCAGCGCCATAAAGGGGACAGGGGGGGACTATGGCTACACCTTC CASSAIKGTGGDYGYTF
TRBJ1-1 13 . . TRBV10-1 TGCGCCAGCAGTAGAGATGGGGCCACTGAAGCTTTCTTT CASSRDGATEAFF
TRBJ1-5 16 . TRBD1 TRBV28 TGTGCCAGCAGCCCCGACAGGGGGCTTAGCAATCAGCCCCAGCATTTT CASSPDRGLSNQPQHF
TRBJ2-7 12 . . TRBV30 TGTGCCTGTGTTAGCGGAGCCTACGAGCAGTACTTC CACVSGAYEQYF
TRBJ1-2 13 . . TRBV7-9 TGTGCCAGCAGCTTAGTCACAGGATCGGGCTACACCTTC CASSLVTGSGYTF
TRBJ2-2 15 . . TRBV19 TGTGCCAGTAGTAAAGGTCGGAGAGACACCGGGGAGCTGTTTTTT CASSKGRRDTGELFF
TRBJ2-7 14 . TRBD1 TRBV10-3 TGTGCCATCAGCCCTTCCGGGACAGGGGACGAGCAGTACTTC CAISPSGTGDEQYF
TRBJ2-5 14 . . TRBV2 TGTGCCAGCAGTGAAAGCTCTAACCAAGAGACCCAGTACTTC CASSESSNQETQYF
TRBJ1-1 14 . . TRBV30 TGTGCCTGGATAGCAGGAGAACTCGCACTGGGAGCTTTCTTT CAWIAGELALGAFF
TRBJ2-7 13 few . TRBV5-4 TGTGCCAGCAGCTTTCAAGGGCCCTACGAGCAGTACTTC CASSFQGPYEQYF
TRBJ2-7 14 . . TRBV6-5 TGTGCCAGCAGTTACGGCCGGGCCCGATACGAGCAGTACTTC CASSYGRARYEQYF
TRBJ2-2 14 once TRBD1 TRBV2 TGTGCCAGCATCAGGGGGCTAAACACCGGGGAGCTGTTTTTT CASIRGLNTGELFF
TRBJ2-4 15 . . TRBV5-1 TGCGCCAGCAGCTTCAGGGGGGTCGGTCTGGACATTCAGTACTTC CASSFRGVGLDIQYF
TRBJ2-3 15 . . TRBV28 TGTGCCAGCAGTTTAAGGACCGGAGCCACAGATACGCAGTATTTT CASSLRTGATDTQYF
TRBJ2-3 15 . TRBD1 TRBV10-2 TGCGCCAGCAGTGAGATTGGACAGGGGTCAGATACGCAGTATTTT CASSEIGQGSDTQYF
TRBJ2-1 15 . TRBD2 TRBV5-1 TGTGCCAGCAGCCCCGGGACTAGCGGCTACAATGAGCAGTTCTTC CASSPGTSGYNEQFF
TRBJ2-1 14 . TRBD2 TRBV5-1 TGCGCCAGCAGCGGACTAGGAGACTACAATGAGCAGTTCTTC CASSGLGDYNEQFF
TRBJ2-7 14 few . TRBV2 TGTGCCAGCAGTGAACAGGTAGCCTCCTACGAGCAGTACTTC CASSEQVASYEQYF
TRBJ1-1 14 . . TRBV6-1 TGTGCCAGCATCGAACCGGGGATGAACACTGAAGCTTTCTTT CASIEPGMNTEAFF
TRBJ2-7 11 . . TRBV29-1 TGCAGCGTTGACGGGGATATTGGGCAGTACTTC CSVDGDIGQYF
TRBJ2-3 16 . TRBD1 TRBV6-5 TGTGCCAGCAGTTACGGTGACAGGGGTAGCACAGATACGCAGTATTTT CASSYGDRGSTDTQYF
TRBJ2-1 14 . TRBD2 TRBV11-2 TGTGCCAGCAGCTCGACTAGCGGGGGGGTTGAGCAGTTCTTC CASSSTSGGVEQFF
TRBJ1-1 13 . . TRBV15 TGTGCCACCAGCAGAGATCGGAACACTGAAGCTTTCTTT CATSRDRNTEAFF
TRBJ2-7 15 . TRBD1 TRBV7-6 TGTGCCAGCAGCTTATCAGGGGACAGGCCCTACGAGCAGTACTTC CASSLSGDRPYEQYF
TRBJ1-5 13 . . TRBV29-1 TGCAGCGTTGAAGGGACAGTTAATCAGCCCCAGCATTTT CSVEGTVNQPQHF
TRBJ2-7 15 . . TRBV18 TGTGCCAGCTCACCCCGAGGTAACCTGCTGACCGAGCAGTACTTC CASSPRGNLLTEQYF